Below, 10 T cell receptor beta chains from the same sample are listed, as sequenced in a study of Ad26.COV2.S vaccination and SARS-CoV-2 variants. The protocol was immunoSEQ multiplex PCR, while the TCRdb copy is restricted to in-frame clones and leaves out a portion. Altogether some 180,000 clones are present, 70% to 90% being singletons, with the ten largest covering more than 4.5%. The specimen comprised peripheral blood, sampled after recovery from COVID-19. The receptors were sampled from a human donor who had recovered from COVID-19.

The chain has TRBV7-9 and TRBJ2-1; D possibly matches TRBD1 or TRBD2 (5 bases each). Germline V gene data show CDR1 as SEHNR and CDR2 as FQNEAQ (reference sequence). The CDR3 length is 14 residues. V was clipped by 1 base and J by 12 bases, with 16 bases between them. This CDR3 is CASSLGGTAIGQFF. As DNA, the CDR3 is TGTGCCAGCAGCTTAGGTGGGACGGCAATTGGGCAGTTCTTC.

This clone showed up just a few times. This rearrangement joins TRBV7-9 to TRBJ1-2, with 8 nucleotides matching TRBD1. The junction had 6 bases not matched to a gene; V was cut back by 5 bases and J by 4 bases. The CDR3 sequence is 14 residues long. Germline CDR1 SEHNR, CDR2 FQNEAQ (reference sequence). The CDR3 is CASSPGQGPYGYTF. The CDR3 region has the DNA TGTGCCAGCAGCCCCGGACAGGGCCCCTATGGCTACACCTTC.

The chain couples TRBV4-1 to TRBJ1-2; D is possibly TRBD1 (6 bases). Germline CDR1 reads MGHRA; CDR2 reads YSYEKL. The CDR3 is 14 amino acids. V gave up 4 bases and J gave up 3 bases, with 12 bases separating them. CDR3 DNA sequence: TGCGCCAGCAGCCCACGGGGGCTACACTATGGCTACACCTTC. Residues: CASSPRGLHYGYTF.

The J gene is TRBJ1-1, the V gene TRBV20-1, with D tentatively TRBD1 (5 bases). V shed 5 bases and J shed 7 bases, with 11 bases lying between them. CDR1 is DFQATT and CDR2 is SNEGSKA in the germline V gene (reference sequence). The CDR3 loop spans 11 amino acids. In DNA, the CDR3 is TGCAGTGCTCACAGGTTAAATGAAGCTTTCTTT. It specifies CSAHRLNEAFF.

V usage is TRBV9 and J usage is TRBJ1-1; TRBD1 matches 7 bases. With V trimmed by 4 bases and J by 4 bases, 4 bases remained unmatched. Germline V gene sequence: CDR1 SGDLS, CDR2 YYNGEE. CDR3 size: 13 residues. The CDR3 region is CASSSGGGTEAFF. CDR3 nucleotides: TGTGCCAGCAGCTCAGGGGGGGGCACTGAAGCTTTCTTT. The complete variable domain, with remaining parts taken from reference TRBV9 and TRBJ1-1, reads DSGVTQTPKHLITATGQRVTLRCSPRSGDLSVYWYQQSLDQGLQFLIQYYNGEERAKGNILERFSAQQFPDLHSELNLSSLELGDSALYFCASSSGGGTEAFFGQGTRLTVV.

V gene TRBV7-3 combines with J gene TRBJ2-7, with 9 bases that match TRBD2. CDR1 is SGHTA, CDR2 FQGTGA, per germline. V lost 1 base to trimming and J lost 3 bases; unmatched junction nucleotides: 1. This CDR3 region has 14 residues. The CDR3 region is CASSLSSGSYEQYF. The CDR3 nucleotides read TGTGCCAGCAGCTTAAGTAGCGGGAGCTACGAGCAGTACTTC.

J is TRBJ2-7 and V is TRBV7-9; 9 positions agree with TRBD1. CDR1 is SEHNR and CDR2 is FQNEAQ in the germline V gene (reference sequence). The CDR3 is 14 amino acids. Trimming removed 5 bases from V and 5 bases from J; junction bases left unmatched: 7. DNA of the CDR3: TGTGCCAGCAGCCCCGACAGGGGGAGGGACGAGCAGTACTTC. Amino acids: CASSPDRGRDEQYF.

The chain employs TRBV10-1 and TRBJ2-3, with 16 bases matching TRBD2. The V gene's germline CDR1 is WNHNN and CDR2 SYGVQD (reference sequence). The V gene end was trimmed by 6 bases and the J gene end by 2 bases; junction bases not matched to a gene: 20. The CDR3 is made up of 22 amino acids. The CDR3 region is CASRKFGTSGRAKGKLTDTQYF. Written as DNA, the CDR3 is TGCGCCAGCAGAAAGTTCGGGACTAGCGGGAGGGCTAAAGGGAAACTCACAGATACGCAGTATTTT.

This chain joins TRBV5-1 and TRBJ2-7; 9 bases fit TRBD1. V lost 8 bases to trimming and J lost 4 bases; unmatched junction nucleotides: 10. The V gene's germline CDR1 is SGHRS and CDR2 YFSETQ. This CDR3 comprises 14 residues. CDR3 coding DNA: TGCGCCAGTAGAACAGGGACAGGGATGTACGAGCAGTACTTC. Translation: CASRTGTGMYEQYF.

V is TRBV11-2 and J is TRBJ1-3, with TRBD1 matching over 7 bases. This CDR3 spans 13 amino acids. The trim removed 5 bases at V and 4 bases at J, leaving 2 bases unmatched. Germline V gene sequence: CDR1 SGHAT, CDR2 FQNNGV. Here the CDR3 DNA reads TGTGCCAGCAGCAGGGGACAGGGAAACACCATATATTTT. Translating it yields CASSRGQGNTIYF.